The clone carrying this T cell receptor (beta chain) was detected many times. Its target is not known. This entry belongs to a study of Graves' ophthalmopathy and Graves' hyperthyroidism. At the level of the study: Cases classed as stable hyperthyroidism had no ophthalmopathy within 18 months of follow-up. Notes on the study in general: Separation of ophthalmopathy from stable hyperthyroidism was achieved by a 13-signature model, at approximately 88% sensitivity and roughly 77% specificity. Blood also held most thyroid clonotypes expanded above 0.001 frequency.

Germline V gives CDR1 KGHDR, CDR2 SFDVKD. The CDR3 spans 13 residues. V lost 1 base and J lost 4, with 7 bases in between. Orbital computed tomography, thyroid ultrasound, TRAb, serum thyroxine and clinical symptoms formed the basis of diagnosis. The study amplified TCR beta CDR3 regions using RNA transcripts. First-round RT-PCR relied on HTBI primers, and a second-round multiplex PCR came next. TCRdb independently ran MiXCR on the multiplex PCR reads; one entry per CDR3 protein. Of more than 1,000,000 distinct CDR3 sequences in the sample, about two fifths were seen once. The chain has TRBV24-1 and TRBJ2-7; possibly TRBD2 for D (6 bases). The sequenced sample consisted of peripheral blood or thyroid tissue (not recorded which). The clonotype was recovered from an adult man with Graves' hyperthyroidism. CDR3 DNA sequence: TGTGCCACCAGTGATTTAGGAGGGTACGAGCAGTACTTC. As protein: CATSDLGGYEQYF.